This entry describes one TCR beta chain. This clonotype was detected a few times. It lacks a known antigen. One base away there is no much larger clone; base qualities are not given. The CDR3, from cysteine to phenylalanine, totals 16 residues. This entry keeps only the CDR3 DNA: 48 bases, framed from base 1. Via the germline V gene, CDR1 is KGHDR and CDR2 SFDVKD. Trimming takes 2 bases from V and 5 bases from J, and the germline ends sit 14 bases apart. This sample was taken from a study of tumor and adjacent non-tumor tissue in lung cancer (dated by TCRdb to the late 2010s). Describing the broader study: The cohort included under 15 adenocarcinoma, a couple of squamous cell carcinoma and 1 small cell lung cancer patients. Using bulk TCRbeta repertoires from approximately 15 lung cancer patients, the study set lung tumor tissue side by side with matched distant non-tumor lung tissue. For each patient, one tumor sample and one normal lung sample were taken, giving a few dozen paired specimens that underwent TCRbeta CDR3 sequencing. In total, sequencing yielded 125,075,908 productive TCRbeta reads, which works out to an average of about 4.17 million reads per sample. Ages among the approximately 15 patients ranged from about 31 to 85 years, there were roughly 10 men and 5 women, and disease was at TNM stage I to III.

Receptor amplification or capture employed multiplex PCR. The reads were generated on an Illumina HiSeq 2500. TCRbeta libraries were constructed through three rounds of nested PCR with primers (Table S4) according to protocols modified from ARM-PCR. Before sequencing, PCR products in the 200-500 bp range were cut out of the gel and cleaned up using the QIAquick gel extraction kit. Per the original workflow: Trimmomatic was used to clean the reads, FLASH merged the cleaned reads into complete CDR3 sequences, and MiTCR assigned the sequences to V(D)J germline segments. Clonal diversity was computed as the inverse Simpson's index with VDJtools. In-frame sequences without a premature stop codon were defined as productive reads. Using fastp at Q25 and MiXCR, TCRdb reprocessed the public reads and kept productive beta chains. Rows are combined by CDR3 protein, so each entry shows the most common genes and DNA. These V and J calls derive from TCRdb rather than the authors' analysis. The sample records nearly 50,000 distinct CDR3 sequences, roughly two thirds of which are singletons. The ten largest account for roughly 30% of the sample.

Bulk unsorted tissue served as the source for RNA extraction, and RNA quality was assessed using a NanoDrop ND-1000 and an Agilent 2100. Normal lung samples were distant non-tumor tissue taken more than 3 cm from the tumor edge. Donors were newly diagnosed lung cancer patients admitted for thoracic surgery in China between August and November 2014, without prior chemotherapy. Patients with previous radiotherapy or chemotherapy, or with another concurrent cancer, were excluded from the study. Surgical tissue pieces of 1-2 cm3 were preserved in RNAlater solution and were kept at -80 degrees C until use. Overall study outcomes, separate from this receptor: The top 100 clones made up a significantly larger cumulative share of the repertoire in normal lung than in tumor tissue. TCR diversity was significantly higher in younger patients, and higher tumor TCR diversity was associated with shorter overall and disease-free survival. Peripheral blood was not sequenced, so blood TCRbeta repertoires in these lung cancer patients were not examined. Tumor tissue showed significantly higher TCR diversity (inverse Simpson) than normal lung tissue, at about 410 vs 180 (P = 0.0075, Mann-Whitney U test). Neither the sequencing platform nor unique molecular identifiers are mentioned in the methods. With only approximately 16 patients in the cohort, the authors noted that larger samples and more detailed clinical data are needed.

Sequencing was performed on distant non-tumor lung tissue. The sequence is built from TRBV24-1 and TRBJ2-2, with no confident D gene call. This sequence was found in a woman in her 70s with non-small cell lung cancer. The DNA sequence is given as TGTGCCACCAGTGATTGGGCTCATCCCACTACCGGGGAGCTGTTTTTT. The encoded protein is CATSDWAHPTTGELFF.